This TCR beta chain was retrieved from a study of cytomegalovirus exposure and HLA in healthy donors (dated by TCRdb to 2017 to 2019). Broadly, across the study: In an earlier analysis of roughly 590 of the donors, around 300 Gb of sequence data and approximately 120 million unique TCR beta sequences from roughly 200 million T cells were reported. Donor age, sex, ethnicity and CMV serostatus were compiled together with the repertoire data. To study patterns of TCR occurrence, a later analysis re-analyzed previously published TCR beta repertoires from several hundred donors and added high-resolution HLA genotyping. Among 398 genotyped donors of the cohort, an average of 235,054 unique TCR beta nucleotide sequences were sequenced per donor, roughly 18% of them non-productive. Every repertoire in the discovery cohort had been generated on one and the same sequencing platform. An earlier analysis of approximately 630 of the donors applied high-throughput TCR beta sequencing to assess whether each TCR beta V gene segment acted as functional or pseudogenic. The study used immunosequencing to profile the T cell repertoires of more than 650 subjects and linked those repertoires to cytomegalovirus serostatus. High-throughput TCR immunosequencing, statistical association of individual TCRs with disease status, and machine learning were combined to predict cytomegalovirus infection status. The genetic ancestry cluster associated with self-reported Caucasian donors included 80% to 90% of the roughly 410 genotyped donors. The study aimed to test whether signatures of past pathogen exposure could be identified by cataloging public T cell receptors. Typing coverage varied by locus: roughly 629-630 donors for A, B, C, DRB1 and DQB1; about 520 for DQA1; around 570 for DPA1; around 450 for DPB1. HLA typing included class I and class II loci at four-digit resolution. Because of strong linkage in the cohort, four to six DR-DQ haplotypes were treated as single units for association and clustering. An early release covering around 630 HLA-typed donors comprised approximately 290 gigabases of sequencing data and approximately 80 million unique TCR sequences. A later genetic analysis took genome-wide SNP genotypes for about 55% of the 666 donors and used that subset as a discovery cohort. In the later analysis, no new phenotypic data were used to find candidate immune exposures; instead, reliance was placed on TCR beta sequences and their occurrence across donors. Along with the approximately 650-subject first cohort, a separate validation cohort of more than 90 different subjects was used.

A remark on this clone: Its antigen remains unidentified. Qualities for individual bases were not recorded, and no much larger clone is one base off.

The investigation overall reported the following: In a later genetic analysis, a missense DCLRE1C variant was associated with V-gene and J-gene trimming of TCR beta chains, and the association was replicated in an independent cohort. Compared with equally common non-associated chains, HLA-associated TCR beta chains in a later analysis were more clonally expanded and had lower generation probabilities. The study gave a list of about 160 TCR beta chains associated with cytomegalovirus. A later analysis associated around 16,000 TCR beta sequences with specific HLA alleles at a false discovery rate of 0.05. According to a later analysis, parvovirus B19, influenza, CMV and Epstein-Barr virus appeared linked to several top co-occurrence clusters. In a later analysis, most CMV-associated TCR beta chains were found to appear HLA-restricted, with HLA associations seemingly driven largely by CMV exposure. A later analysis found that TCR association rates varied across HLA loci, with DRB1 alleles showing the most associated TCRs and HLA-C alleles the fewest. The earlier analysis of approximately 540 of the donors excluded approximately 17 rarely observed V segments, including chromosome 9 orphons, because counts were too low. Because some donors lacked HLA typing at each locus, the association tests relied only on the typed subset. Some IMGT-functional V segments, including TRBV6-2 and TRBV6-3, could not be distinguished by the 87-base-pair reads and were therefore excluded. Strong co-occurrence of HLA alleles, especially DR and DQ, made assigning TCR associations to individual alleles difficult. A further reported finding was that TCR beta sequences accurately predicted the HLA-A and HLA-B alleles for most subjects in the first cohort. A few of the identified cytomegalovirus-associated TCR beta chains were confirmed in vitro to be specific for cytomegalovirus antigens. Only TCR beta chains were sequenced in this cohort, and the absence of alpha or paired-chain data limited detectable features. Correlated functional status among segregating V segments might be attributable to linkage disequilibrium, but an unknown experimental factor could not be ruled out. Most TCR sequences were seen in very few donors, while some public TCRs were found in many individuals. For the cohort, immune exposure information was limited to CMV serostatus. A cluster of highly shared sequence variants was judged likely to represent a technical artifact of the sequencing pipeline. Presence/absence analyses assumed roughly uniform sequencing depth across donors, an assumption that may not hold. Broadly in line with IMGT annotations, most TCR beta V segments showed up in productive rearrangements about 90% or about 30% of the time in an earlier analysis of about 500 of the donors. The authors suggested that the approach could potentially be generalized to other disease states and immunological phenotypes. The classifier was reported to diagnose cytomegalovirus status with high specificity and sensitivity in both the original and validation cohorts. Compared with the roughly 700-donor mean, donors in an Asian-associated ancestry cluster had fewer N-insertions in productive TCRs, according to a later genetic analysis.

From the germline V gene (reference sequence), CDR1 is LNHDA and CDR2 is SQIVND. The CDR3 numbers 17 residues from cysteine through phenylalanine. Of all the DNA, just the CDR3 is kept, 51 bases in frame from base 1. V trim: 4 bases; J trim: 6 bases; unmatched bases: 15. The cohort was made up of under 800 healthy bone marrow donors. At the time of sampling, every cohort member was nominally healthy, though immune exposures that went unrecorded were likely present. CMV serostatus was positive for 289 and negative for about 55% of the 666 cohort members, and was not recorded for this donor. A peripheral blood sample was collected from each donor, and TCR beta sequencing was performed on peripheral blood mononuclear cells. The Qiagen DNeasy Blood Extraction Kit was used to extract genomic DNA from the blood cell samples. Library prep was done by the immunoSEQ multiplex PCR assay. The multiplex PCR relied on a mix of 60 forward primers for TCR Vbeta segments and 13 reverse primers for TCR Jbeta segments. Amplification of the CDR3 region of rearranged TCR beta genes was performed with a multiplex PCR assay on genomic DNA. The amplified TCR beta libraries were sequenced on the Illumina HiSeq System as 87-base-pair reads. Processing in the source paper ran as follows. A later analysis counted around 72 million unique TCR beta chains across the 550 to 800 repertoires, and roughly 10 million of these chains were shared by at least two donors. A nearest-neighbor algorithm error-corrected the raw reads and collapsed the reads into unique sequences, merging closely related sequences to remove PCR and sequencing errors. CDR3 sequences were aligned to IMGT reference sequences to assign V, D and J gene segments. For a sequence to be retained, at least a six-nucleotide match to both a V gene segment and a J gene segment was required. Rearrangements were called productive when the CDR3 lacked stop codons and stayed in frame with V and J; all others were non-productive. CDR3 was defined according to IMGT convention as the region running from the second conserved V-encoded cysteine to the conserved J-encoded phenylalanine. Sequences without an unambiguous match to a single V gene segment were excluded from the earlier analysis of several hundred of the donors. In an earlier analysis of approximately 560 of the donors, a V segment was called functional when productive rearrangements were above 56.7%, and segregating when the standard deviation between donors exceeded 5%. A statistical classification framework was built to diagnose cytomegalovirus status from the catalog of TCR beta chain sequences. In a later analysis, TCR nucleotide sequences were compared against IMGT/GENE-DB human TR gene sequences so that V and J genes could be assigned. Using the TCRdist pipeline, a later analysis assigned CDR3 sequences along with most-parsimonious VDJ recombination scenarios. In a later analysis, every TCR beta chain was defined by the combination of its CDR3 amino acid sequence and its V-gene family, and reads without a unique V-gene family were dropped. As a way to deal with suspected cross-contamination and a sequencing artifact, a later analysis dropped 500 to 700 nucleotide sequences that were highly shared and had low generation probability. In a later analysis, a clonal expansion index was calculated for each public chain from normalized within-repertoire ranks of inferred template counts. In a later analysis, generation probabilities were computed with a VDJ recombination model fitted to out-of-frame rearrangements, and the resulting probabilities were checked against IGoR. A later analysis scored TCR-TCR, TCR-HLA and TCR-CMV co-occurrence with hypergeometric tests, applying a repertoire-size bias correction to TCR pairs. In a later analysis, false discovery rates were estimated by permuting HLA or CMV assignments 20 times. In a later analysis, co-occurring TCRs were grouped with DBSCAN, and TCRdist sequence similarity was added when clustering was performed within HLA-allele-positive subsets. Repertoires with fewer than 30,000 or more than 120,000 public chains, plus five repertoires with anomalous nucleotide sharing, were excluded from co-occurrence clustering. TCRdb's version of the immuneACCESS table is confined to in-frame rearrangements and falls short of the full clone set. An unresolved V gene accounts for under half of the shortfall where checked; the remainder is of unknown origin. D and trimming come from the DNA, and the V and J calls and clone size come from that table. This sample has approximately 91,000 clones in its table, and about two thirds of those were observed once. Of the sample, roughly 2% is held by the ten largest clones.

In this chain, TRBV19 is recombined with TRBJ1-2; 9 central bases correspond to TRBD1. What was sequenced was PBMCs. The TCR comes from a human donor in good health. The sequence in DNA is TGTGCCAGTAGTACCAGGGACAGGGATCAAAGAAAAAATGGCTACACCTTC. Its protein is CASSTRDRDQRKNGYTF.